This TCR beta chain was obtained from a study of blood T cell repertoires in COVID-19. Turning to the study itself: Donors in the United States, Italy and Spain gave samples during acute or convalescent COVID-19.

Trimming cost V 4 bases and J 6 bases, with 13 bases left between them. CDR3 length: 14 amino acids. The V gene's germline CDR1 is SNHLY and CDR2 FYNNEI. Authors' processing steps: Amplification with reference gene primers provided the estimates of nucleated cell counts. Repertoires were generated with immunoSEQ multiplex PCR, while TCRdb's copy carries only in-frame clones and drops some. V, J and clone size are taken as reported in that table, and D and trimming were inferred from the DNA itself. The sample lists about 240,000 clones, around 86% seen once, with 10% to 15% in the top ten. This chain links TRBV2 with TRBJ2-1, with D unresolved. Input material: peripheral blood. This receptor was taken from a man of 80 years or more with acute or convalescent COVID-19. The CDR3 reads CASSVSRIGNEQFF. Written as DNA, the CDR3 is TGTGCCAGCAGTGTATCCAGGATTGGCAATGAGCAGTTCTTC.